The clone carrying this T cell receptor (beta chain) was counted ten times or more. The data were produced by immunoSEQ multiplex PCR, yet TCRdb's version contains in-frame clones alone and is incomplete. Of about 120,000 clones listed, under 85% were seen once; the top ten hold 10% to 15%. This specimen belongs to a study of blood T cell repertoires in COVID-19. Study-level information: Sample material is recorded as cDNA or gDNA derived from T cells, B-cell-depleted T cells, or PBMCs.

Germline V CDR1 and CDR2: SGHAT, FQDESV (reference sequence). The CDR3 covers 16 residues. The V gene end was trimmed by 5 bases and the J gene end by 5 bases; junction bases not matched to a gene: 14. The material sequenced was peripheral blood. This clonotype was obtained from a man aged 55-75 years with acute or convalescent COVID-19. The rearrangement links TRBV11-1 to TRBJ2-7, with 8 bases matching TRBD2. The chain's CDR3 is CASSPRGWREDHEQYF. Here the CDR3 DNA reads TGTGCCAGCAGCCCGCGGGGTTGGCGGGAGGACCACGAGCAGTACTTC.